A selection of T cell receptor beta chains follows, all from one sample in a study of cytomegalovirus exposure and HLA in healthy donors. Here immunoSEQ multiplex PCR was the method, and the copy in TCRdb shows in-frame clones only, minus some. Reported are roughly 84,000 clones; the ten largest clones contain about 0.61%. Sequenced material: PBMCs. These receptor sequences come from a man aged 45-65 years in good health and CMV-seronegative. Both conserved end residues are part of each CDR3. D genes are given only for firm matches.

D gene	V gene	CDR3 length	J gene	CDR3 protein	CDR3 DNA
.	TRBV6-1	13	TRBJ1-5	CASRRGLTQPQHF	TGTGCCAGCAGGAGGGGGTTGACTCAGCCCCAGCATTTT
.	TRBV5-1	12	TRBJ1-1	CASSLAAGEAFF	TGCGCCAGCAGCTTGGCGGCAGGAGAAGCTTTCTTT
TRBD1	TRBV27	14	TRBJ2-7	CASGLQGNPYEQYF	TGTGCCAGCGGTCTACAGGGGAACCCCTACGAGCAGTACTTC
TRBD1	TRBV6-5	14	TRBJ1-1	CASSWTGRNTEAFF	TGTGCCAGCAGTTGGACAGGGAGGAACACTGAAGCTTTCTTT
TRBD1	TRBV11-2	16	TRBJ2-6	CASSKEGARGANVLTF	TGTGCCAGCAGCAAAGAGGGGGCACGGGGGGCCAACGTCCTGACTTTC
.	TRBV2	14	TRBJ2-7	CASSEGAGWPEQYF	TGTGCCAGCAGTGAGGGGGCAGGGTGGCCCGAGCAGTACTTC
TRBD1	TRBV11-2	16	TRBJ2-1	CASSSGQGTFYNEQFF	TGTGCCAGCAGCTCCGGACAGGGAACTTTTTACAATGAGCAGTTCTTC
TRBD1	TRBV5-4	14	TRBJ2-7	CASRQTGGAYEQYF	TGTGCCAGCAGGCAAACAGGGGGCGCCTACGAGCAGTACTTC
.	TRBV4-3	16	TRBJ1-5	CASSQVAVLSNQPQHF	TGCGCCAGCAGCCAAGTTGCGGTGCTTAGCAATCAGCCCCAGCATTTT
TRBD2	TRBV7-6	15	TRBJ2-7	CASSPGTSGGYEQYF	TGTGCCAGCAGCCCTGGGACTAGCGGGGGGTACGAGCAGTACTTC
.	TRBV5-1	16	TRBJ1-3	CASSLGGLTSGNTIYF	TGCGCCAGCAGCTTGGGGGGACTTACCTCTGGAAACACCATATATTTT
.	TRBV7-3	16	TRBJ2-2	CASSLWGSRATGELFF	TGTGCCAGCAGCTTATGGGGCAGTCGAGCCACCGGGGAGCTGTTTTTT
TRBD2	TRBV4-1	18	TRBJ2-2	CASSRTSGGTWSTGELFF	TGCGCCAGCAGCCGGACTAGCGGGGGGACCTGGAGCACCGGGGAGCTGTTTTTT
TRBD1	TRBV6-1	16	TRBJ1-2	CASSDPREGQGGGYTF	TGTGCCAGCAGTGACCCTCGGGAGGGACAGGGTGGTGGCTACACCTTC
TRBD1	TRBV13	18	TRBJ1-6	CASSLERGRTGSTSPLHF	TGTGCCAGCAGCTTAGAAAGGGGCAGGACAGGGTCGACTTCACCCCTCCACTTT
.	TRBV9	17	TRBJ1-2	CASSISAATLANYGYTF	TGTGCCAGCAGCATCTCTGCGGCCACGTTAGCTAACTATGGCTACACCTTC
TRBD1	TRBV10-3	16	TRBJ2-2	CAISPRTGAVGGELFF	TGTGCCATCAGTCCTAGGACAGGGGCGGTGGGCGGGGAGCTGTTTTTT
.	TRBV6-4	12	TRBJ2-3	CASSDPRDTQYF	TGTGCCAGCAGTGACCCCCGTGATACGCAGTATTTT
TRBD1	TRBV19	15	TRBJ1-4	CASSPAPYRGEKLFF	TGTGCCAGTAGCCCGGCCCCTTACAGGGGAGAAAAACTGTTTTTT
TRBD1	TRBV27	14	TRBJ2-7	CASRWTGGGYEQYF	TGTGCCAGCAGATGGACAGGGGGCGGGTACGAGCAGTACTTC
.	TRBV9	14	TRBJ2-7	CASSLWAGADEQYF	TGTGCCAGCAGCTTGTGGGCGGGGGCGGACGAGCAGTACTTC
TRBD2	TRBV15	16	TRBJ2-1	CATRNSPGGIYNEQFF	TGTGCCACCCGAAATTCGCCGGGGGGTATTTACAATGAGCAGTTCTTC
TRBD1	TRBV27	16	TRBJ1-2	CASSLHPKQGGYGYTF	TGTGCCAGCAGTTTACATCCGAAACAGGGGGGTTATGGCTACACCTTC
.	TRBV18	17	TRBJ1-3	CASSPSYAQVSGNTIYF	TGTGCCAGCTCACCATCCTACGCGCAAGTCTCTGGAAACACCATATATTTT
.	TRBV7-8	15	TRBJ2-2	CASSLEGTNTGELFF	TGTGCCAGCAGCTTAGAAGGGACTAACACCGGGGAGCTGTTTTTT
TRBD1	TRBV19	14	TRBJ1-5	CASTWDRVGQPQHF	TGTGCCAGTACGTGGGACAGGGTTGGTCAGCCCCAGCATTTT
.	TRBV2	14	TRBJ1-6	CASSEWQGDSPLHF	TGTGCCAGCAGTGAATGGCAGGGTGATTCACCCCTCCACTTT
TRBD1	TRBV6-1	13	TRBJ1-2	CARRAGTDYGYTF	TGTGCCAGAAGGGCCGGGACAGATTATGGCTACACCTTC
.	TRBV4-2	17	TRBJ2-7	CASSQVFPGTQRGEQYF	TGTGCCAGCAGCCAAGTTTTCCCCGGGACACAACGTGGCGAGCAGTACTTC
TRBD1	TRBV19	16	TRBJ1-2	CASSIGTGGLIYGYTF	TGTGCCAGTAGTATCGGGACAGGGGGCTTGATATATGGCTACACCTTC
.	TRBV7-2	16	TRBJ2-1	CASSLERARVYNEQFF	TGTGCCAGCAGCTTAGAAAGAGCCCGAGTCTACAATGAGCAGTTCTTC
TRBD2	TRBV28	16	TRBJ2-1	CASSFLGTSGYNEQFF	TGTGCCAGCAGTTTTTTAGGGACTAGCGGTTACAATGAGCAGTTCTTC
.	TRBV28	14	TRBJ1-6	CATSRLIYNSPLHF	TGTGCCACCTCGCGCTTAATCTATAATTCACCCCTCCACTTT
TRBD1	TRBV5-4	13	TRBJ2-5	CASSIQGAQTQYF	TGTGCCAGCAGCATACAGGGGGCGCAGACCCAGTACTTC
.	TRBV19	12	TRBJ2-3	CASSIRGDTQYF	TGTGCCAGTAGTATCCGGGGAGATACGCAGTATTTT
TRBD1	TRBV7-9	15	TRBJ1-1	CASSPKQGYEAEAFF	TGTGCCAGCAGCCCTAAACAGGGGTACGAAGCTGAAGCTTTCTTT
.	TRBV10-3	14	TRBJ2-7	CAIRDGGGLREQYF	TGTGCCATCAGAGATGGAGGGGGCCTCCGCGAGCAGTACTTC
.	TRBV20-1	10	TRBJ1-1	CSTGNTEAFF	TGCAGTACAGGGAACACTGAAGCTTTCTTT
.	TRBV27	14	TRBJ1-5	CASSLLGGNQPQHF	TGTGCCAGCAGTTTACTGGGGGGGAATCAGCCCCAGCATTTT
TRBD2	TRBV11-2	16	TRBJ2-1	CASSSLAGAAYNEQFF	TGTGCCAGCAGCTCACTAGCGGGGGCGGCTTACAATGAGCAGTTCTTC
.	TRBV7-3	13	TRBJ1-3	CASSPSAGNTIYF	TGTGCCAGCAGTCCGTCGGCTGGAAACACCATATATTTT
.	TRBV6-5	15	TRBJ2-1	CASSYVGAGGNEQFF	TGTGCCAGCAGTTACGTGGGGGCAGGAGGCAATGAGCAGTTCTTC
.	TRBV5-1	13	TRBJ1-1	CASSLDPGGEAFF	TGCGCCAGCAGCTTGGACCCCGGAGGTGAAGCTTTCTTT
.	TRBV7-9	14	TRBJ1-1	CASSLGRANTEAFF	TGTGCCAGCAGCTTAGGGCGGGCGAACACTGAAGCTTTCTTT
TRBD1	TRBV4-2	17	TRBJ2-7	CASSQLPGQGNSYEQYF	TGTGCCAGCAGCCAACTTCCGGGACAGGGGAACTCCTACGAGCAGTACTTC
.	TRBV19	14	TRBJ1-1	CASSIGGPNTEAFF	TGTGCCAGTAGTATAGGGGGCCCGAACACTGAAGCTTTCTTT
.	TRBV27	16	TRBJ1-6	CASSLRRSSYNSPLHF	TGTGCCAGCAGTTTAAGACGGAGCTCCTATAATTCACCCCTCCACTTT
TRBD1	TRBV5-1	15	TRBJ1-1	CASSITTGVATEAFF	TGCGCCAGCAGTATAACCACAGGGGTGGCGACTGAAGCTTTCTTT
.	TRBV11-3	16	TRBJ2-1	CASSLAPGNPYNEQFF	TGTGCCAGCAGCTTAGCCCCAGGGAACCCCTACAATGAGCAGTTCTTC
.	TRBV19	15	TRBJ1-5	CASSTYFYSNQPQHF	TGTGCCAGTAGCACCTACTTTTATAGCAATCAGCCCCAGCATTTT
.	TRBV5-6	18	TRBJ2-1	CASSYDDRTLSSYNEQFF	TGTGCCAGCAGCTACGACGATCGGACATTGAGCTCCTACAATGAGCAGTTCTTC
.	TRBV27	16	TRBJ2-7	CASSLLTQGSPYEQYF	TGTGCCAGCAGTCTACTAACCCAGGGGTCCCCCTACGAGCAGTACTTC
TRBD1	TRBV5-1	16	TRBJ2-1	CASSLNPGQGANEQFF	TGCGCCAGCAGCTTAAACCCGGGACAGGGGGCCAATGAGCAGTTCTTC
.	TRBV7-9	12	TRBJ2-7	CAAGPGSYEQYF	TGTGCCGCTGGCCCGGGGTCCTACGAGCAGTACTTC
TRBD2	TRBV9	15	TRBJ2-1	CASSSRDYPYNEQFF	TGTGCCAGCAGTTCTCGGGACTATCCTTACAATGAGCAGTTCTTC
TRBD2	TRBV5-6	16	TRBJ2-7	CASSLVPSGGLYEQYF	TGTGCCAGCAGCTTGGTCCCTAGCGGGGGGCTCTACGAGCAGTACTTC
TRBD1	TRBV19	19	TRBJ1-4	CASSRGRQGLGPTNEKLFF	TGTGCCAGTAGTAGGGGACGACAGGGTCTGGGACCAACTAATGAAAAACTGTTTTTT